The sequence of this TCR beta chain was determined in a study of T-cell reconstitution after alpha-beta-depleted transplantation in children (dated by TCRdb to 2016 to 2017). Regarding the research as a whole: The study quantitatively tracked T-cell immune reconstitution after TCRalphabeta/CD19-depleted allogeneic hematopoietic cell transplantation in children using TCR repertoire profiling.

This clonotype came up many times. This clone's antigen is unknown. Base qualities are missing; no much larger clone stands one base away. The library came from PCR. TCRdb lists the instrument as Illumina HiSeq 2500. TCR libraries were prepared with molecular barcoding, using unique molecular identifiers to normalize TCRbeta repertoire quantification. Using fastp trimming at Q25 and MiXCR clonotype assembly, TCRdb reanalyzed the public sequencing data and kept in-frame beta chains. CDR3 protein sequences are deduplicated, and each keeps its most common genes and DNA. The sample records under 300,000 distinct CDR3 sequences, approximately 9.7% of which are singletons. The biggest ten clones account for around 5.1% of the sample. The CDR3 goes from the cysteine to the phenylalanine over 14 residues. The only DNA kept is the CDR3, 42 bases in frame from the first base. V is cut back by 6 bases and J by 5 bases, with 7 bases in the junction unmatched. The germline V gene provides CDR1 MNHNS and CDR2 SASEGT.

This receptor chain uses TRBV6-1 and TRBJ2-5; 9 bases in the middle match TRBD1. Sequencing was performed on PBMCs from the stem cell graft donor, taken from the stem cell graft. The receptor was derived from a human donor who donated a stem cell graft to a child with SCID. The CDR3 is CASREQGAGETQYF. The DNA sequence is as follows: TGTGCCAGCAGAGAACAGGGGGCCGGGGAGACCCAGTACTTC.